This TCR beta chain originates from a study of OX40 agonist ivuxolimab in advanced cancers. This CDR3 has 12 amino acids. Deletions cut 6 bases from V and 4 bases from J, with 10 bases between. From germline, CDR1 is MNHNS and CDR2 SASEGT. The method was immunoSEQ multiplex PCR; TCRdb's version includes in-frame clones alone and lacks a portion of them. The data hold 30,000 to 40,000 clones, with 92% observed a single time. The TCR sequence derives from an adult with an advanced solid tumor such as melanoma, head and neck, liver or kidney cancer. The sample was CD4+ or CD8+ T cells sorted from blood, taken in a trial of the OX40 agonist ivuxolimab. The chain carries TRBV6-1 and TRBJ2-7; perhaps D is TRBD1 or TRBD2 (6 bases each). In nucleotides, the CDR3 is TGTGCCAGCAGGAAAGGGGGGTACGAGCAGTACTTC. It codes for CASRKGGYEQYF.